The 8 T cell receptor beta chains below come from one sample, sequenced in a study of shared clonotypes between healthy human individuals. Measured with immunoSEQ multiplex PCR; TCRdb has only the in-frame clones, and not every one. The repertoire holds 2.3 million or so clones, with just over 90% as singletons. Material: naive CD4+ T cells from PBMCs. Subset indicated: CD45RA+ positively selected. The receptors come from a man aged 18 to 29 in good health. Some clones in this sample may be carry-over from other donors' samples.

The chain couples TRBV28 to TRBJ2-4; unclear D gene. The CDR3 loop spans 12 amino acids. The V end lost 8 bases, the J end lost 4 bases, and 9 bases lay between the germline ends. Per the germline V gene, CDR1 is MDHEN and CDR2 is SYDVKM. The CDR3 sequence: CASGQPKNIQYF. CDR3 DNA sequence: TGTGCCAGCGGCCAGCCTAAAAACATTCAGTACTTC.

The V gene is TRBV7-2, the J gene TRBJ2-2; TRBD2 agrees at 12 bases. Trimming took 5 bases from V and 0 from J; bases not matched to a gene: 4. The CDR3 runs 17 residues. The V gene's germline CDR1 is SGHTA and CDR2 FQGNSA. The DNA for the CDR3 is TGTGCCAGCAGCGAACTAGCGGGAGGCCCGAACACCGGGGAGCTGTTTTTT. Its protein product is CASSELAGGPNTGELFF.

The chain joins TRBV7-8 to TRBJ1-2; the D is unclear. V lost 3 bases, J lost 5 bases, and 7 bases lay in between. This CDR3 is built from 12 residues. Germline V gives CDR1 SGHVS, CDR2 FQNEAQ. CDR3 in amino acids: CASSFNTYGYTF. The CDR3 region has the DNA TGTGCCAGCAGCTTTAACACGTATGGCTACACCTTC.

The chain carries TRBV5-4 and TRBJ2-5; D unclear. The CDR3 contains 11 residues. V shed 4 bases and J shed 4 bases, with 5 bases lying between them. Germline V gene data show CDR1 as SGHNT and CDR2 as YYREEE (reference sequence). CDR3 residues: CASSDRETQYF. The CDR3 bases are TGTGCCAGCAGCGACCGAGAGACCCAGTACTTC.

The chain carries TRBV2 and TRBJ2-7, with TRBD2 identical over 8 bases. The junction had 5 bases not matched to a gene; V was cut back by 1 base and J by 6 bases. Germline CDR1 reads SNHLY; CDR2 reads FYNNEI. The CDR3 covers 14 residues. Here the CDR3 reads CASSEGTSPREQYF. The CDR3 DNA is TGTGCCAGCAGTGAAGGGACTAGCCCTCGCGAGCAGTACTTC.

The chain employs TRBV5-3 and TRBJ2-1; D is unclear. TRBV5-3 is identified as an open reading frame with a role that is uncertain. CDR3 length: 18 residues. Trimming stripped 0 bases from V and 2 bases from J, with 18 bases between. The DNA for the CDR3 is TGTGCCAGAAGCTTGGTCGGGTCTCTGGAAACCGCCTACAATGAGCAGTTCTTC. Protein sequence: CARSLVGSLETAYNEQFF.

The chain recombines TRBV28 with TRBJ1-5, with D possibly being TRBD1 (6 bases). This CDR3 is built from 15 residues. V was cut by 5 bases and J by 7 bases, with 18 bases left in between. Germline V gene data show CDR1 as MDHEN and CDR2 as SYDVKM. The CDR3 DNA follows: TGTGCCAGCAGTCTTCAGTCACAGGGCGGGCAGCCCCAGCATTTT. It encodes CASSLQSQGGQPQHF.

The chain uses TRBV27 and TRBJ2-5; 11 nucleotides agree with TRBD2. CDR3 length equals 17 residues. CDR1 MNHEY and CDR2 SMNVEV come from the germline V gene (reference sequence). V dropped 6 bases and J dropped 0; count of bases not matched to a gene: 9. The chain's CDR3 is CASRAGLAGFYQETQYF. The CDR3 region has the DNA TGTGCCAGCAGGGCCGGACTAGCGGGCTTTTACCAAGAGACCCAGTACTTC.